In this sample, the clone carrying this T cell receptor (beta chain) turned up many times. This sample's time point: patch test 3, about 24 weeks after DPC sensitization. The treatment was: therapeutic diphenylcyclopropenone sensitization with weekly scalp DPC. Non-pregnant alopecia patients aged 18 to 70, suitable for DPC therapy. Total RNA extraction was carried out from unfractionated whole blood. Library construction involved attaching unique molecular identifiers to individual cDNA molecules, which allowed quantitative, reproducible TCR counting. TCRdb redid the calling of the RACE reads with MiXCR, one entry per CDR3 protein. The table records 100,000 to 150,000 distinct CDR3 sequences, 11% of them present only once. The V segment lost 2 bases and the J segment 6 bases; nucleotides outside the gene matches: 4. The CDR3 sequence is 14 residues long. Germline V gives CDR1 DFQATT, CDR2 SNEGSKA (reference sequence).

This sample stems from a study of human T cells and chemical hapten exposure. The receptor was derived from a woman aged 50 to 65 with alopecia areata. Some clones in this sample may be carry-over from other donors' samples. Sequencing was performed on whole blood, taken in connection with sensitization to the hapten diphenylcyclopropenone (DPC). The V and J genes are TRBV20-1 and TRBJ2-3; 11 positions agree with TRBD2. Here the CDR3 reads CSARPSGRTDTQYF. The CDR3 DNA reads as TGCAGTGCTAGACCTAGCGGGAGGACCGATACGCAGTATTTT.